The 5 T cell receptor beta chains below were found in one sample sequenced in a study of blood T cells in healthy people across ages. Primed by a sample-barcoded 5' primer and a J-beta primer mix, a second PCR proceeded for about 7 to 12 cycles. One entry per CDR3 protein results from TCRdb running MiXCR on the 5' RACE reads. The sample lists over a million distinct CDR3 sequences, over 35% occurring once. Sequenced: blood. These receptor sequences come from a woman in her sixties in good health.

This clonotype has at least ten counts. J is TRBJ1-4 and V is TRBV4-2; 7 bases are shared with TRBD1. V dropped 0 bases and J dropped 8; count of bases not matched to a gene: 12. CDR3 length equals 17 residues. CDR1 is LGHNA, CDR2 YNFKEQ, per germline. As DNA, the CDR3 is TGTGCCAGCAGCCAAGATGGAAGTGGGACAGTTCGGGAAAAACTGTTTTTT. Its translation: CASSQDGSGTVREKLFF.

The rearrangement joins TRBV7-3 to TRBJ2-1; D is possibly TRBD2 (6 bases). The V gene's germline CDR1 is SGHTA and CDR2 FQGTGA. The CDR3 runs 15 residues. The ends were cut back, 4 bases at V and 4 bases at J, with 14 bases in the middle. CDR3 in DNA: TGTGCCAGCAGCTGGGGGACTGGCGTGTACAATGAGCAGTTCTTC. Protein product: CASSWGTGVYNEQFF. Supplemented by reference TRBV7-3 and TRBJ2-1, the full variable domain reads GAGVSQTPSNKVTEKGKYVELRCDPISGHTALYWYRQSLGQGPEFLIYFQGTGAADDSGLPNDRFFAVRPEGSVSTLKIQRTERGDSAVYLCASSWGTGVYNEQFFGPGTRLTVL.

This clonotype was seen repeatedly, ten times or more. V gene TRBV28 combines with J gene TRBJ2-7; D unresolved. The CDR3 has 12 residues. Trimming shortened V by 6 bases and J by 3 bases, and 9 bases separated the two germline ends. The V gene's germline CDR1 is MDHEN and CDR2 SYDVKM. The CDR3, as DNA: TGTGCCAGCAGCTTAGCAGGCTACGAGCAGTACTTC. This codes for CASSLAGYEQYF.

J is TRBJ2-1 and V is TRBV27, with 13 bases matching TRBD2. The CDR3 totals 16 residues. The junction had 9 bases not matched to a gene; V was cut back by 5 bases and J by 8 bases. Germline-derived CDR1 and CDR2 are MNHEY and SMNVEV (reference sequence). The CDR3: CASSRAFGLAGDEQFF. CDR3 sequence (DNA): TGTGCCAGCAGTCGAGCATTCGGACTAGCGGGAGATGAGCAGTTCTTC.

The chain combines TRBV20-1 with TRBJ2-1; D might be TRBD2 (6 bases). V was pared by 0 bases and J by 1 base, with 19 bases between. The CDR3 contains 18 residues. The germline V gene encodes CDR1 DFQATT and CDR2 SNEGSKA (reference sequence). This CDR3 reads CSARDPLARMSSYNEQFF. CDR3 in DNA: TGCAGTGCTAGAGATCCTCTAGCGCGAATGAGTTCCTACAATGAGCAGTTCTTC.